This T cell receptor beta chain was identified during a study of human T cells and chemical hapten exposure. The wider study: Diphenylcyclopropenone was administered weekly to the scalp of patients throughout the approximately 25-week study. Mostly female, the patients presented with alopecia areata, totalis or universalis.

Deletions cut 8 bases from V and 0 bases from J, with 10 bases between. The CDR3 consists of 13 residues. Attachment of unique molecular identifiers to individual cDNA molecules was performed in the library. TCRdb processed the RACE reads anew with MiXCR; each CDR3 protein has one entry. The sample yields 73,000 or so distinct CDR3 sequences, 7.5% to 9.5% seen once. This clonotype was observed a handful of times. This sample's time point: patch test 2, 6 weeks after DPC sensitization. Described treatment: therapeutic diphenylcyclopropenone sensitization with weekly scalp DPC. The receptor's source is a woman between 45 and 65 years old with alopecia areata. Some clones in this sample may be carry-over from other donors' samples. V usage is TRBV12-3 or TRBV12-4 and J usage is TRBJ1-1; TRBD1 might be the D (6 bases). The sequenced sample was whole blood, obtained in connection with sensitization to the hapten diphenylcyclopropenone (DPC). The CDR3 DNA reads TGTGCCAGCTACAGGGAAATGAACACTGAAGCTTTCTTT. Encoded protein: CASYREMNTEAFF.